The source of this T cell receptor beta chain is a study of control samples from healthy donors and cancer patients (TCRdb year 2020). The protocol used for the library was the immunoSEQ multiplex PCR assay. The immuneACCESS repertoire file appears here via TCRdb, limited to in-frame rearrangements. These files lack a portion of the clones; in checked studies, under half of the deficit traces to unresolved V genes, and the cause of the others is not known. The sample data list 98,000 or so clones, and around three quarters of these were observed just once. Roughly a tenth of the sample goes to the ten largest clones. This clone was seen once. Its antigen remains unidentified. No much larger clone exists at a distance of one base, and base qualities are not known. Here V drops 0 bases and J drops 0 bases, and the junction holds 6 bases not matched to any gene. As encoded in the germline V gene (reference sequence), CDR1 is GTSNPN while CDR2 is SVGIG. Including cysteine and phenylalanine, the CDR3 has 18 amino acids. The read is trimmed to its CDR3 DNA, 54 bases read in frame from base 1.

The specimen sequenced was blood. The V and J genes are TRBV30 and TRBJ2-1; 12 of the junction bases match TRBD2. This receptor was identified in a woman aged 25-40 years in good health. The bases are TGTGCCTGGAGTGTCGGCCTAGCGGGGGGGCCCTCCTACAATGAGCAGTTCTTC. Protein translation: CAWSVGLAGGPSYNEQFF.